The text below deals with one TCR beta chain. This clone has only one observation. What this receptor recognizes is not known. No base quality values were provided; no much bigger clone lies one nucleotide off. Sample time point, as interpreted from the label and publication: week 47, end of study. Every vaccine dose consisted of 300 ug of a 20-mer mutant IDH1 peptide in Montanide, administered subcutaneously together with topical imiquimod. Eight vaccinations were administered to patients in weeks 1, 3, 5, 7, 11, 15, 19 and 23, corresponding to visits V03 through V10. All donors had newly diagnosed IDH1-mutant astrocytomas of WHO grade 3 or 4 that showed loss of nuclear ATRX. The samples were drawn from NOA16, a multicentre, single-arm, open-label phase I trial in Germany that tested a mutant IDH1 peptide vaccine in humans for the first time. Genomic DNA for TCRB sequencing was isolated from EDTA blood with the DNeasy Blood and Tissue Kit.

Libraries were made using the immunoSEQ multiplex PCR assay. Rearranged TCR beta chain sequences were amplified with the hsTCRB Kit following the manufacturer's protocol. An Illumina MiSeq was used to sequence the TCRB libraries. Per the source publication's procedure: The kit vendor's proprietary platform handled demultiplexing, trimming and gene mapping. The table comes from immuneACCESS by way of TCRdb, which keeps in-frame sequences with V and J called. Part of the clones is missing from these tables; in studies checked, under half for an unresolved V gene and the rest for unknown reasons. For V, J and clone size, that table is used; D and trimming come from the DNA. The sample contains about 85,000 clones, roughly 86% of them found a single time. The ten largest make up around 0.77% of the sample. The sample belongs to a study of a mutant IDH1 vaccine in newly diagnosed glioma (dated by TCRdb to the early 2020s). Broadly, across the study: Vaccination started 4-6 weeks after radiotherapy alone, or was given together with temozolomide cycles in the groups whose treatment included chemotherapy. Visit V12 was the week-35 safety follow-up and visit V13 was the week-47 end of study. Longitudinal TCRB deep sequencing was done for about two dozen treated patients, wherever samples were available for exploratory analyses. Six visits were used for peripheral blood collection: V03 (baseline), V05, V07, V10, V12 and V13. Prior to enrollment, patients had been given standard therapy consisting of radiotherapy alone, temozolomide alone, or radiochemotherapy with temozolomide, with the combination given to most patients. Of the approximately 30 treated patients, approximately 62% were male and about 40% were female, and a mean age of around 40 years was recorded. Overall study results and their limits: According to the authors, sample limitations meant that analyses of patient blood samples could not be reproduced. Vaccine-induced immune responses across multiple MHC alleles were detected in approximately 94% of patients. Availability determined which PBMC samples were chosen for TCRB deep sequencing. Changes in the top peripheral T cell clonotypes picked up by TCRB sequencing did not appear to be linked to pseudoprogression.

Its CDR3 holds 17 amino acids, cysteine through phenylalanine. Just CDR3 DNA is preserved here, 51 bases in frame from base 1. V gives up 1 base and J gives up 6 bases, and the segment between their germline ends measures 23 bases. As encoded in the germline V gene, CDR1 is SGHRS while CDR2 is YFSETQ. This sequence originates from a woman aged 45 to 65 with glioma. The sample was PBMCs, taken from a glioma patient whose treatment included an IDH1 peptide vaccine. The chain employs TRBV5-1 and TRBJ2-7; perhaps TRBD1 is the D gene, with 5 bases matching. The sequence in DNA is TGCGCCAGCAGCTTGTTGACCCCAGGCCAGGGCTCATCCGAGCAGTACTTC. It is translated as CASSLLTPGQGSSEQYF.